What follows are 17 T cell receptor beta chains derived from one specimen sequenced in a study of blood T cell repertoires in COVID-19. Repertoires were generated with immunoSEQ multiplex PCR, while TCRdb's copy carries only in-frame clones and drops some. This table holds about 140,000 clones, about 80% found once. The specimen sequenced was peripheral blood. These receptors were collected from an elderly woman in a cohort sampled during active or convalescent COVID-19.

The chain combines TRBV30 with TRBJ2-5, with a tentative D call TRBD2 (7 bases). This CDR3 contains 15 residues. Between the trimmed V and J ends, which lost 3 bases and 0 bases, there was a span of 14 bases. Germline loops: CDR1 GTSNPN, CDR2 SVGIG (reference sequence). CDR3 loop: CAWRRGRGNQETQYF. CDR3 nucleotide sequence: TGTGCCTGGAGGCGGGGGAGGGGGAACCAAGAGACCCAGTACTTC.

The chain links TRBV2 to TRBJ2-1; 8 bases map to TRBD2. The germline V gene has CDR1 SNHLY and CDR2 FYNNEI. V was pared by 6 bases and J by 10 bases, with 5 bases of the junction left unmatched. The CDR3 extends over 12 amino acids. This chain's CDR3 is CASSLLADEQFF. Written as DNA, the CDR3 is TGTGCCAGCAGCCTACTAGCGGACGAGCAGTTCTTC.

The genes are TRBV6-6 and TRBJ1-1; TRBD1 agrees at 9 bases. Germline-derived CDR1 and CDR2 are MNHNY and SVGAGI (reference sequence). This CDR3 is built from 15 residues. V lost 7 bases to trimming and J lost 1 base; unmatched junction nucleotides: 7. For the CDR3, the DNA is TGTGCCAGCACCAGGACAGGGGTAGGGAACACTGAAGCTTTCTTT. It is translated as CASTRTGVGNTEAFF.

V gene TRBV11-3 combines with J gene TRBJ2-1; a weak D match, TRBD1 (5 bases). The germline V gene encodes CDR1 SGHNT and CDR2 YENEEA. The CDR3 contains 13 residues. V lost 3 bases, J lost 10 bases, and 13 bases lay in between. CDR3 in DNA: TGTGCCAGCAGCTTGGGGCCCCTCCAAGAGCAGTTCTTC. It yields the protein CASSLGPLQEQFF.

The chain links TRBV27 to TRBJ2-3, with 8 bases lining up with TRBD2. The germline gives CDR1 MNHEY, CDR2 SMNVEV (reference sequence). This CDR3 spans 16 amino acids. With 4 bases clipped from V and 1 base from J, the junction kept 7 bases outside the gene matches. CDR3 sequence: CASSSLAGGGTDTQYF. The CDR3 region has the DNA TGTGCCAGCAGTTCCCTGGCGGGGGGTGGCACAGATACGCAGTATTTT.

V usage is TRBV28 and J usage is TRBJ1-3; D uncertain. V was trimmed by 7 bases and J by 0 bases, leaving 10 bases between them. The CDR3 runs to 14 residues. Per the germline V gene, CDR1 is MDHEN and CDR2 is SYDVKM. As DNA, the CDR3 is TGTGCCAGCAAACAAGGAGGCTCTGGAAACACCATATATTTT. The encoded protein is CASKQGGSGNTIYF.

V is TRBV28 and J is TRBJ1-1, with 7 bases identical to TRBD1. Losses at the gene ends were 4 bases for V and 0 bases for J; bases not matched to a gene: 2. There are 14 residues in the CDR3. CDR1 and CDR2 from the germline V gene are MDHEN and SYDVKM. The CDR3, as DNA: TGTGCCAGCAGTTGGGGACAGATGAACACTGAAGCTTTCTTT. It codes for CASSWGQMNTEAFF.

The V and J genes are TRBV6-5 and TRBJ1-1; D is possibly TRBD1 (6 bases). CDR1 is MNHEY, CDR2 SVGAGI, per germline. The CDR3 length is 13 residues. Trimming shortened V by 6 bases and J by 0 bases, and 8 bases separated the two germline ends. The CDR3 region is CASRGQLNTEAFF. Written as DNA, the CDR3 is TGTGCCAGCAGAGGACAGTTGAACACTGAAGCTTTCTTT.

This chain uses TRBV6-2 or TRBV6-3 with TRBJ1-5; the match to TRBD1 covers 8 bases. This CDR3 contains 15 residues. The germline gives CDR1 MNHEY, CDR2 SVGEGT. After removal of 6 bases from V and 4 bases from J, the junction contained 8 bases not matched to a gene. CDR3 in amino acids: CASSGTGTGNQPQHF. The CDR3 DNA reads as TGTGCCAGCAGCGGGACAGGAACGGGTAATCAGCCCCAGCATTTT.

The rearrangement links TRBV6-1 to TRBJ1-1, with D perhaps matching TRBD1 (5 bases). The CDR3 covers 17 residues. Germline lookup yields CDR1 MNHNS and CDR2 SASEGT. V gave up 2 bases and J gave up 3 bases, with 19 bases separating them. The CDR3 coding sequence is TGTGCCAGCAGTGAAAGGTCAGGGTTTGGGGAAGACACTGAAGCTTTCTTT. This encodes CASSERSGFGEDTEAFF.

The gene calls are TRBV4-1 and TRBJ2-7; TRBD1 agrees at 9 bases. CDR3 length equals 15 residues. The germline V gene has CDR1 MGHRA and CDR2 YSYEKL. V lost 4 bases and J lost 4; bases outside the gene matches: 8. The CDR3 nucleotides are TGCGCCAGCAGCCTCCCCGGGACAGGGTCTTACGAGCAGTACTTC. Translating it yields CASSLPGTGSYEQYF.

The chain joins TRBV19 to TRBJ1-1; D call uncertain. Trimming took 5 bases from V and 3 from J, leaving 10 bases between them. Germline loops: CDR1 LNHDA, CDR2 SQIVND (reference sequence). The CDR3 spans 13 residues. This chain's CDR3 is CASSLGSHTEAFF. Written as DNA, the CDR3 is TGTGCCAGTAGTTTAGGCAGTCACACTGAAGCTTTCTTT.

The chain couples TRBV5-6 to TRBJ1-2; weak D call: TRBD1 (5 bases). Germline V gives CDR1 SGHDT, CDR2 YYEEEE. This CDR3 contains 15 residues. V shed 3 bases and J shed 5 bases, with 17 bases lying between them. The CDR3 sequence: CASSSGVGRKYGYTF. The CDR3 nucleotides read TGTGCCAGCAGCTCGGGGGTGGGGCGCAAATATGGCTACACCTTC.

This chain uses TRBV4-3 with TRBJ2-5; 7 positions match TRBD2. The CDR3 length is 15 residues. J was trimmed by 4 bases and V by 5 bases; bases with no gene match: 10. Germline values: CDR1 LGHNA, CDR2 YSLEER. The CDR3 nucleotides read TGCGCCAGCAGCTATGGGGGGGAGAGAGGAGAGACCCAGTACTTC. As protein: CASSYGGERGETQYF.

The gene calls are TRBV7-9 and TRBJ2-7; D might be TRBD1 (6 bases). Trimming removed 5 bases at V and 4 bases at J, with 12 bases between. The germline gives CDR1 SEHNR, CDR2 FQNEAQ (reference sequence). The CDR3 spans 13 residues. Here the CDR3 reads CASSPGQNYEQYV. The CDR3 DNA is TGTGCCAGCAGCCCGGGACAAAATTACGAGCAGTACGTC.

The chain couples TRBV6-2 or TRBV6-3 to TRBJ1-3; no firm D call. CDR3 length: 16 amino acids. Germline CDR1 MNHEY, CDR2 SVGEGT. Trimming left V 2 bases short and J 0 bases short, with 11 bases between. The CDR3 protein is CASSYPGFYSGNTIYF. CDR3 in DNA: TGTGCCAGCAGTTACCCGGGGTTCTACTCTGGAAACACCATATATTTT.

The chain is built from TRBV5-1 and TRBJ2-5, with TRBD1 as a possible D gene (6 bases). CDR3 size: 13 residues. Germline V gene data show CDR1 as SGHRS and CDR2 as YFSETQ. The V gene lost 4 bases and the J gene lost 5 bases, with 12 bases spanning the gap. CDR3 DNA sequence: TGCGCCAGCAGCAAACAGGGTGGGGAGACCCAGTACTTC. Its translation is CASSKQGGETQYF.